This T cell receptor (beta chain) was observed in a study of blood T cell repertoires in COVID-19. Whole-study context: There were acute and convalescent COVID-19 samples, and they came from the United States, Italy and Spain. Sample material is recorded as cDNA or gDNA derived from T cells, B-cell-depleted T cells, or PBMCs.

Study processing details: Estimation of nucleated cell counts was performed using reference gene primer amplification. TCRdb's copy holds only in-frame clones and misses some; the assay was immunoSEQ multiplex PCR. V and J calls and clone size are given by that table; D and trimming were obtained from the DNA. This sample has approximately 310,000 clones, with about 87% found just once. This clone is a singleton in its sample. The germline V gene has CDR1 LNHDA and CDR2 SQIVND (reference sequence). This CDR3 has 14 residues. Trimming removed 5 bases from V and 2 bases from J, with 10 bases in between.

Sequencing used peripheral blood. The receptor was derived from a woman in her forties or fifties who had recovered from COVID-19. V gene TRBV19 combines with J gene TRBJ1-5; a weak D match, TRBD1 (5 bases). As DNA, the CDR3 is TGTGCCAGTAGTGGGCAGGGTGGCAATCAGCCCCAGCATTTT. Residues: CASSGQGGNQPQHF.